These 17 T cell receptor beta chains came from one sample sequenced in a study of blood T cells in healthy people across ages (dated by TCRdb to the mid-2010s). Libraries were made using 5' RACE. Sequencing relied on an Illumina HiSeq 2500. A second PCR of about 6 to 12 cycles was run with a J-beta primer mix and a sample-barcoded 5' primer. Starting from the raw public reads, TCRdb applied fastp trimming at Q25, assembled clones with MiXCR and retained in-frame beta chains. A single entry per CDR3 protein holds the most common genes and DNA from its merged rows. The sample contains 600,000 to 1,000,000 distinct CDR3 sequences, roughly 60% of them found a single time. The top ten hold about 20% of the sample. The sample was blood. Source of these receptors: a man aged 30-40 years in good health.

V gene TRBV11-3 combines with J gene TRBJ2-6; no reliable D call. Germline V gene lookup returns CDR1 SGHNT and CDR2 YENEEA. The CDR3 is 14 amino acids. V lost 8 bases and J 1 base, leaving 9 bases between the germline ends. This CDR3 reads CASGPVSGANVLTF. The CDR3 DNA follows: TGTGCCAGCGGCCCGGTTTCTGGGGCCAACGTCCTGACTTTC.

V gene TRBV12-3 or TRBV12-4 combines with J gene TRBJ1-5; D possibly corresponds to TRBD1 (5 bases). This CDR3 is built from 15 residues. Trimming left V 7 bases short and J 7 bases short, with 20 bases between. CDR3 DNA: TGTGCCAGCACCGGACCAAGGCAGGGTGAACAGCCCCAGCATTTT. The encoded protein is CASTGPRQGEQPQHF.

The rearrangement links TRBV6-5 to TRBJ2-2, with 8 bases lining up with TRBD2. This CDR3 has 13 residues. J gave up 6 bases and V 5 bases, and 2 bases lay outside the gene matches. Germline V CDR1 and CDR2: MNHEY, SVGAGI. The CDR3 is CASSQLAAGELFF. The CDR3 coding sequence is TGTGCCAGCAGTCAACTAGCGGCCGGGGAGCTGTTTTTT.

The chain's CDR3 is CSAPRAPDREETQYF. As DNA, the CDR3 is TGCAGTGCCCCAAGGGCACCTGACCGGGAAGAGACCCAGTACTTC. The V and J genes are TRBV20-1 and TRBJ2-5; D gene ambiguous. The germline V gene has CDR1 DFQATT and CDR2 SNEGSKA (reference sequence). V lost 6 bases and J lost 3, with 20 bases in between. The CDR3 totals 15 residues.

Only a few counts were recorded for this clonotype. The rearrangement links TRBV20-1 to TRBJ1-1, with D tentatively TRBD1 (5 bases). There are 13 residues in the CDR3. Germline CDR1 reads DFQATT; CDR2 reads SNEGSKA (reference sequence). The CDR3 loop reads CSINYGGLNEAFF. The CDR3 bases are TGCAGCATCAACTATGGGGGACTGAATGAAGCTTTCTTT.

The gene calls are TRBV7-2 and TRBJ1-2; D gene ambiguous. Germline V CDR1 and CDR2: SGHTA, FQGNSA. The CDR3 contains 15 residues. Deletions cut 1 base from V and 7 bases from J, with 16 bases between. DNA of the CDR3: TGTGCCAGCAGCTTAGACCCAGTTTCTGCTTTTGGCTACACCTTC. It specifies CASSLDPVSAFGYTF.

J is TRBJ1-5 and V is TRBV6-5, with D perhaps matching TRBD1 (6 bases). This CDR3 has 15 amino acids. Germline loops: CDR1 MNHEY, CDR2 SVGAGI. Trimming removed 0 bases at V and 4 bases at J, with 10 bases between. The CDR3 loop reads CASSYSRGRNQPQHF. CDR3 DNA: TGTGCCAGCAGTTACTCTAGGGGGAGGAATCAGCCCCAGCATTTT.

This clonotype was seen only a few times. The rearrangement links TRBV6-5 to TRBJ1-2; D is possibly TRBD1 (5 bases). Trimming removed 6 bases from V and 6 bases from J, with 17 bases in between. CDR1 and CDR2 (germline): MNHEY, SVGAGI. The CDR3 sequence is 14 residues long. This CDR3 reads CASSGTGGGHGYTF. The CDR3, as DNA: TGTGCCAGCAGCGGGACCGGCGGCGGACATGGCTACACCTTC.

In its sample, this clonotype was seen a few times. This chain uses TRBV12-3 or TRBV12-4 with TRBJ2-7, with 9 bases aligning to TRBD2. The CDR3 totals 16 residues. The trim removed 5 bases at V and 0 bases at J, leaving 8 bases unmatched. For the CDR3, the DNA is TGTGCCAGCAGTCCTACCCGGACTAGCGTCTCCTACGAGCAGTACTTC. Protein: CASSPTRTSVSYEQYF.

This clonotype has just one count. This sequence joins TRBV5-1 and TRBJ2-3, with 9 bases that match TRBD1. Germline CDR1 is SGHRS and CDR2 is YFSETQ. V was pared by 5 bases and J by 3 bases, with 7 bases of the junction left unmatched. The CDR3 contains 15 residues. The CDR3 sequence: CASSSTGGPTDTQYF. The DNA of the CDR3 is TGCGCCAGCAGTTCGACAGGGGGTCCGACAGATACGCAGTATTTT.

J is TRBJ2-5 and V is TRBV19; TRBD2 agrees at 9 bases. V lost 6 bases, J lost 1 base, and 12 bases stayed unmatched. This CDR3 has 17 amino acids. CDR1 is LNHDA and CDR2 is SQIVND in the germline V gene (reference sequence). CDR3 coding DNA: TGTGCCAGTAGCTCTAGCGGGGCATCCATCTTCCAAGAGACCCAGTACTTC. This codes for CASSSSGASIFQETQYF.

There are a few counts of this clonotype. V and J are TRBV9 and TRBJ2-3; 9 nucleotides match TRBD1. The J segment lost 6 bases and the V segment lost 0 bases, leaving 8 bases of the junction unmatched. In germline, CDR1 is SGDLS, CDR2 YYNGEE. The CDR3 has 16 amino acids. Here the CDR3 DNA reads TGTGCCAGCAGCGTAGGAGGACAGGGGACTGGGGATACGCAGTATTTT. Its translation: CASSVGGQGTGDTQYF.

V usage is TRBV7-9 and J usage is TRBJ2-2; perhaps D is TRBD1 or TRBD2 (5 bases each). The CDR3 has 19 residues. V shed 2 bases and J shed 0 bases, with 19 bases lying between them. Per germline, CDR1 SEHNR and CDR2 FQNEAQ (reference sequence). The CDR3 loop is CASSLFRVGVRANTGELFF. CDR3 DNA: TGTGCCAGCAGCTTATTCAGGGTCGGGGTTCGGGCGAACACCGGGGAGCTGTTTTTT.

Written as DNA, the CDR3 is TGTGCCAGCAGCCCCTGGGACAGGACTAACTATGGCTACACCTTC. Its protein is CASSPWDRTNYGYTF. The rearrangement joins TRBV12-3 or TRBV12-4 to TRBJ1-2, with TRBD1 identical over 8 bases. V lost 6 bases, J lost 0 bases, and 6 bases stayed unmatched. The CDR3 consists of 15 residues.

The CDR3 sequence: CSAPATGVNTEAFF. CDR3 DNA: TGCAGTGCCCCCGCTACAGGGGTAAACACTGAAGCTTTCTTT. The chain carries TRBV20-1 and TRBJ1-1; 7 nucleotides align to TRBD1. In germline, CDR1 is DFQATT, CDR2 SNEGSKA (reference sequence). The CDR3 has 14 amino acids. V shed 6 bases, J shed 2 bases, and the junction held 9 bases outside the gene matches.

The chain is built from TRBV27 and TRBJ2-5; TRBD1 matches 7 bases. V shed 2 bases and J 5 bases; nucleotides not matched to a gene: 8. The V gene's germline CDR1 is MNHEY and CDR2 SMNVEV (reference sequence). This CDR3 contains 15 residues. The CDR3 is CASSLGTEARETQYF. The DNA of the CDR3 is TGTGCCAGCAGTTTAGGGACAGAGGCAAGGGAGACCCAGTACTTC.

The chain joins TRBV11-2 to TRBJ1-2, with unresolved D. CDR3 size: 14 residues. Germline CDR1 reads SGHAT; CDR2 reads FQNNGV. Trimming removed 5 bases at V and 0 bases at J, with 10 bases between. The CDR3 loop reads CASSQRAANYGYTF. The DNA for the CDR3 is TGTGCCAGCAGCCAACGGGCGGCTAACTATGGCTACACCTTC. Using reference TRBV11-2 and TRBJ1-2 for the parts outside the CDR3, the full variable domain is EAGVAQSPRYKIIEKRQSVAFWCNPISGHATLYWYQQILGQGPKLLIQFQNNGVVDDSQLPKDRFSAERLKGVDSTLKIQPAKLEDSAVYLCASSQRAANYGYTFGSGTRLTVV.